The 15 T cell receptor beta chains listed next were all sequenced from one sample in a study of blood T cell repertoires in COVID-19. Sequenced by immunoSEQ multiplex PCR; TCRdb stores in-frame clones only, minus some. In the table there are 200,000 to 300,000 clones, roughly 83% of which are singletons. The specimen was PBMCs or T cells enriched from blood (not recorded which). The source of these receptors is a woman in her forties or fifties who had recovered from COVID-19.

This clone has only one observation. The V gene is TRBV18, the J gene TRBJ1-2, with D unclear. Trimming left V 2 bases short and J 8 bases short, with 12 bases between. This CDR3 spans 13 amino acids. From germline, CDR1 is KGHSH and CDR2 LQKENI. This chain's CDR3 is CASSPGRSGGYTF. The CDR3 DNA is TGTGCCAGCTCACCAGGGAGATCGGGAGGCTACACCTTC.

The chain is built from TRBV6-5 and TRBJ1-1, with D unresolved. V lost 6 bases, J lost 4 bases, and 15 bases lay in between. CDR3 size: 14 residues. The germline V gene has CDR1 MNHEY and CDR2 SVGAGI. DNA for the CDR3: TGTGCCAGCAGAGAGTCGGGGATTAGCACTGAAGCTTTCTTT. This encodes CASRESGISTEAFF.

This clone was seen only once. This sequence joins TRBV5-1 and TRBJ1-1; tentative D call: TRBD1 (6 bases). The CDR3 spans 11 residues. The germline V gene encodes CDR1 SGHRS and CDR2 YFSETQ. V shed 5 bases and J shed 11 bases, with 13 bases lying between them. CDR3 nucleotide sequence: TGCGCCAGCAGTCAGGGACATTGGGCTTTCTTT. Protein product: CASSQGHWAFF.

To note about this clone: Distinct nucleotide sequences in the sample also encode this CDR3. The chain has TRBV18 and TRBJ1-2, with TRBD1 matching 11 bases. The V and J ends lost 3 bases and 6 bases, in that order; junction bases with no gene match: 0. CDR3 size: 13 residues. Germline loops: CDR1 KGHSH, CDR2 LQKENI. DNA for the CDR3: TGTGCCAGCTCACCGGACAGGGGGCATGGCTACACCTTC. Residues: CASSPDRGHGYTF.

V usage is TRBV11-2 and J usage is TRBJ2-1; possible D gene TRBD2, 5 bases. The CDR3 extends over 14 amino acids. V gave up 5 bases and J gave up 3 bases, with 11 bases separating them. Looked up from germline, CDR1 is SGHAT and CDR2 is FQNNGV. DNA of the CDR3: TGTGCCAGCAGCGTCACCCGGGACTACAATGAGCAGTTCTTC. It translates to CASSVTRDYNEQFF.

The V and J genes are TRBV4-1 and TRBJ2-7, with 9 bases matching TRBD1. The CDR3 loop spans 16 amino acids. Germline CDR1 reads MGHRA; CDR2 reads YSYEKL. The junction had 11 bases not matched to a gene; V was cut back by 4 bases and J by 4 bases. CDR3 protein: CASSLLVGTGRYEQYF. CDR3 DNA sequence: TGCGCCAGCAGCCTTTTGGTTGGGACAGGGCGATACGAGCAGTACTTC.

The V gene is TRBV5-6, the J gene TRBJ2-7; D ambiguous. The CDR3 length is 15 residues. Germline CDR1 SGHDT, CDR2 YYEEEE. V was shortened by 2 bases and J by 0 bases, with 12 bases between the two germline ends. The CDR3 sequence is CASSFFARNSYEQYF. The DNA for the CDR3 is TGTGCCAGCAGCTTTTTCGCGAGGAACTCCTACGAGCAGTACTTC. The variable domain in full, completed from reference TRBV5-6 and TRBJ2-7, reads DAGVTQSPTHLIKTRGQQVTLRCSPKSGHDTVSWYQQALGQGPQFIFQYYEEEERQRGNFPDRFSGHQFPNYSSELNVNALLLGDSALYLCASSFFARNSYEQYFGPGTRLTVT.

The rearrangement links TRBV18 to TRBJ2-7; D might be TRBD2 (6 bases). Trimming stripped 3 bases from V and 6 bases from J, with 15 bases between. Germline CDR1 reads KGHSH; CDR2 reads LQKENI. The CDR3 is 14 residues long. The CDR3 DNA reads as TGTGCCAGCTCACCCCGAACTAGCCCTTCCGAGCAGTACTTC. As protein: CASSPRTSPSEQYF.

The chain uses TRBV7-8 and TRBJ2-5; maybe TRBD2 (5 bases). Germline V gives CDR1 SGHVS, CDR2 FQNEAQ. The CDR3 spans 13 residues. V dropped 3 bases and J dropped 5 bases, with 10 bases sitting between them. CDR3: CASSFYGVETQYF. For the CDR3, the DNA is TGTGCCAGCAGCTTTTACGGGGTTGAGACCCAGTACTTC.

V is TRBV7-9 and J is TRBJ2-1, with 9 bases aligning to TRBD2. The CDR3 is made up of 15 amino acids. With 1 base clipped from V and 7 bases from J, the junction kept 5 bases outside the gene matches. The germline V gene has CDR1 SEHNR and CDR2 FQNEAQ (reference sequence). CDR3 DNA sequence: TGTGCCAGCAGCTTAGTTAGCGGGAGTTCAAATGAGCAGTTCTTC. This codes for CASSLVSGSSNEQFF.

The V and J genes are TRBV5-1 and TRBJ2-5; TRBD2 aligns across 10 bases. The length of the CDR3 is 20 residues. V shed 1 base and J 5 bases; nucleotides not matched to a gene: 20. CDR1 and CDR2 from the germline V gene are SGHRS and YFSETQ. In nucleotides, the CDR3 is TGCGCCAGCAGCTTGCGCGGACGGATAGCTAGCGGGAGTGGTCGGGAGACCCAGTACTTC. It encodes CASSLRGRIASGSGRETQYF.

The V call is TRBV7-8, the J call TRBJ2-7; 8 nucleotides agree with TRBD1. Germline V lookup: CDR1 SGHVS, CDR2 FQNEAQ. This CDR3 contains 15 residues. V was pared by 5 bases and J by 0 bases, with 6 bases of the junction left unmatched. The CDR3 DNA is TGTGCCAGCAGCACCGACAGGGGAGCCTCCTACGAGCAGTACTTC. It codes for CASSTDRGASYEQYF.

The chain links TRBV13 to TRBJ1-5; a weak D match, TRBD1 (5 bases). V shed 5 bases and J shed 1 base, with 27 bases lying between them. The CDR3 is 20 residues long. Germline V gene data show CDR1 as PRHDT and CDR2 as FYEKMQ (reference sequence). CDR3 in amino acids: CASSLRTNYFKPWSNQPQHF. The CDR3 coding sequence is TGTGCCAGCAGCCTAAGGACAAACTATTTTAAGCCTTGGAGCAATCAGCCCCAGCATTTT.

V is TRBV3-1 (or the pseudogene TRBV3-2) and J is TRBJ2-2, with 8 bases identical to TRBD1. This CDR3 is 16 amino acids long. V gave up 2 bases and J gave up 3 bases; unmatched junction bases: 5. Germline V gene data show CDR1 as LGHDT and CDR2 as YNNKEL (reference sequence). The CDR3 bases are TGTGCCAGCAGCCAACCGACAGGGGTCTACACCGGGGAGCTGTTTTTT. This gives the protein CASSQPTGVYTGELFF.

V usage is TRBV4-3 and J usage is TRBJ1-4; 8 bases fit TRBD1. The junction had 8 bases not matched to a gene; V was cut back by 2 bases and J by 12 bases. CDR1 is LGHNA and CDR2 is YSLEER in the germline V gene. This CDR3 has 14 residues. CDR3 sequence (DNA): TGCGCCAGCAGCCAACGGGACAGGAGGGTCGAACTGTTTTTT. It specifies CASSQRDRRVELFF.